Listed below are T cell receptor beta chains from one sample, sequenced in a study of control samples from healthy donors and cancer patients. Produced via immunoSEQ multiplex PCR; TCRdb's table is partial and in-frame only. In all, the sample yields 150,000 to 200,000 clones. The sequencing input was blood. These receptors were taken from a woman aged 30 to 39 in good health. CDR3s include the opening cysteine and the closing phenylalanine or tryptophan. The D gene is left open where the match is weak.

TRBD1 TRBV6-5 CASTEGQPYEQYF
. TRBV4-2 CASSQDYRVYGYTF
TRBD1 TRBV5-1 CASSLGPSNPDRSYYGYTF
. TRBV2 CASQIGENQPQHF
TRBD1 TRBV28 CASRPPTGVAYNEQFF
. TRBV6-5 CASSYSYWERAFF
. TRBV6-5 CASSYSFGGKEPLHF
. TRBV7-9 CASSLSGELFF
. TRBV5-6 CATSRGAGEAYEQYF
TRBD2 TRBV5-1 CASSLGSGGRNEQFF
TRBD1 TRBV6-5 CATDRGNTGELFF
. TRBV4-1 CASRPRAGNTEAFF
TRBD2 TRBV5-1 CASSFERGDSYEQYF
. TRBV25-1 CASTAGTNNEKLFF
TRBD1 TRBV24-1 CATSDQTGVGETQYF
. TRBV28 CASRAKGTYNEKLFF
. TRBV7-9 CASSLMDYEQYF
TRBD1 TRBV19 CASSSLDRGGYTF
. TRBV3-1/TRBV3-2 CASSQVSGVEGYTF
TRBD1 TRBV25-1 CASRGTADTQYF
. TRBV9 CASSVPPANVLTF
. TRBV6-6 CASSYAHGNQPQHF
. TRBV27 CASSLIRTGELFF
. TRBV7-6 CASSLAVTGRGDQPQHF
. TRBV27 CASSPRRSIPPSYEQYF
. TRBV7-8 CAVRSGSEVEEQYF
. TRBV18 CASSPTGSGQFF
. TRBV5-5 CASIPGAGLYEQYF
. TRBV4-3 CASSQDSRRKNIQYF
. TRBV3-1/TRBV3-2 CASSQDVRRYEQYF
. TRBV15 CATRGPNQPQHF
. TRBV28 CASSDNWGQAITGELFF
TRBD2 TRBV5-1 CASVRTSGGENEQFF
. TRBV6-5 CAGRRATGELFF
TRBD1 TRBV5-1 CASSFHPGQGSPTTNEKLFF
TRBD1 TRBV19 CASSMPTGRSGNTIYF
TRBD2 TRBV5-1 CASSSLTSGGRNEQFF
. TRBV28 CASSPFYEQYF
TRBD2 TRBV19 CASSIGGGPSTQYF
TRBD1 TRBV6-5 CASRDRSLSGNTIYF
. TRBV5-1 CASSLPPDSNTGELFF
. TRBV27 CASSSALLGGYTF
. TRBV6-6 CASGQSSYNSPLHF
. TRBV9 CASSVDRRAPNEQFF
TRBD2 TRBV12-3/TRBV12-4 CASSPPSGGGVF